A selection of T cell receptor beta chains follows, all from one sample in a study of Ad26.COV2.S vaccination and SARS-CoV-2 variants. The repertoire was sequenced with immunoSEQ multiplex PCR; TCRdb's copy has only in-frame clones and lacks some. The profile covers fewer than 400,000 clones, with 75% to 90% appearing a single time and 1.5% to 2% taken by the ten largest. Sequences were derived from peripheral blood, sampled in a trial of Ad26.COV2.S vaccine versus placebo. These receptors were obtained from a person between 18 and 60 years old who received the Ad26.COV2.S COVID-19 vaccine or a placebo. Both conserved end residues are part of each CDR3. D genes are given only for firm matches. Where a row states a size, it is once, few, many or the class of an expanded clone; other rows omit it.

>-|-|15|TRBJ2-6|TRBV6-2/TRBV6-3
CASSFRGSGANVLTF
TGTGCCAGCAGTTTCCGTGGTTCTGGGGCCAACGTCCTGACTTTC
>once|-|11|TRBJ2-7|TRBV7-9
CASSLETEQYF
TGTGCCAGCAGCTTAGAAACCGAGCAGTACTTC
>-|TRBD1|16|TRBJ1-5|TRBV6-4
CASSDWDRGPNQPQHF
TGTGCCAGCAGTGATTGGGACAGGGGCCCCAATCAGCCCCAGCATTTT
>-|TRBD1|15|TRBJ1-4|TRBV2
CASSGGTGGFEKLFF
TGTGCCAGCAGTGGGGGGACAGGGGGCTTTGAAAAACTGTTTTTT
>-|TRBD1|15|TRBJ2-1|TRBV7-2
CASSLGDRDYNEQFF
TGTGCCAGCAGCTTAGGGGACAGGGATTACAATGAGCAGTTCTTC
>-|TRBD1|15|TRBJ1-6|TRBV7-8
CASSLVAGGEAPLHF
TGTGCCAGCAGCTTGGTCGCAGGGGGCGAGGCACCCCTCCACTTT
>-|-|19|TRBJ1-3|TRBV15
CATSREGFGGNFPGNTIYF
TGTGCCACCAGCAGAGAGGGGTTTGGAGGGAACTTCCCCGGAAACACCATATATTTT
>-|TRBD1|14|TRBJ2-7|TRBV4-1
CASSHRTGALEQYF
TGCGCCAGCAGCCATCGGACAGGGGCCCTCGAGCAGTACTTC
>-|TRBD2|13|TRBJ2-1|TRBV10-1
CASRTSGRNEQFF
TGCGCCAGCCGGACTAGCGGGAGAAATGAGCAGTTCTTC
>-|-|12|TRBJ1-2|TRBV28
CASTPHFESYTF
TGTGCCAGCACCCCGCATTTCGAGAGCTACACCTTC
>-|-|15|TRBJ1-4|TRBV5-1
CASSLAGPLSEKLFF
TGCGCCAGCAGCTTGGCCGGTCCGCTTAGTGAAAAACTGTTTTTT
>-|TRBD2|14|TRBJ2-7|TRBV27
CASSWTRGVYEQYF
TGTGCCAGCAGTTGGACTAGGGGAGTCTACGAGCAGTACTTC
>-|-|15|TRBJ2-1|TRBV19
CASSRPGPNFAEQFF
TGTGCCAGTAGTAGACCGGGACCGAATTTTGCTGAGCAGTTCTTC
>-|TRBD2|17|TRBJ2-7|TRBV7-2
CASSPRTSGRAYYEQYF
TGTGCCAGCAGCCCCCGGACTAGCGGGAGAGCGTACTACGAGCAGTACTTC
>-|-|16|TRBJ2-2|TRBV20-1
CSASKPLAGNTGELFF
TGCAGTGCTAGTAAACCCCTGGCGGGAAACACCGGGGAGCTGTTTTTT
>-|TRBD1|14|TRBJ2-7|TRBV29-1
CSVEDGGQDYEQYF
TGCAGCGTTGAAGATGGAGGACAGGACTACGAGCAGTACTTC
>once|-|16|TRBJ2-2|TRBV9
CASSYFSGTFTGELFF
TGTGCCAGCAGCTACTTTTCCGGGACGTTCACCGGGGAGCTGTTTTTT
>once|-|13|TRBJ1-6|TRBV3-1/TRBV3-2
CASSQGVRSPLHF
TGTGCCAGCAGCCAAGGAGTTAGGTCACCCCTCCACTTT
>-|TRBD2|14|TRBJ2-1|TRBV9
CASSVEGGDNEQFF
TGTGCCAGCAGCGTAGAGGGAGGGGACAATGAGCAGTTCTTC
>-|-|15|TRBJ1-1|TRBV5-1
CASSPWGGRNTEAFF
TGCGCCAGCAGCCCCTGGGGGGGGCGGAACACTGAAGCTTTCTTT
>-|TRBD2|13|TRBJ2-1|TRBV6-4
CASSPGTSNEQFF
TGTGCCAGCAGTCCCGGGACTAGCAATGAGCAGTTCTTC
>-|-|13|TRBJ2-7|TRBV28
CASSFSLFKEQYF
TGTGCCAGCAGTTTTTCCCTTTTCAAGGAGCAGTACTTC
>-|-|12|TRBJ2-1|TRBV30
CAWKDYLNEQFF
TGTGCCTGGAAGGACTACCTCAATGAGCAGTTCTTC
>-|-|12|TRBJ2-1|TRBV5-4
CASSPRSNEQFF
TGTGCCAGCAGCCCGCGGAGCAATGAGCAGTTCTTC
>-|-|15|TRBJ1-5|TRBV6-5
CASSRDPLGNQPQHF
TGTGCCAGCAGTAGGGACCCTTTGGGGAATCAGCCCCAGCATTTT
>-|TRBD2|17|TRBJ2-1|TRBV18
CASSPPTSGRAIGEQFF
TGTGCCAGCTCACCTCCTACTAGCGGGAGGGCCATCGGTGAGCAGTTCTTC
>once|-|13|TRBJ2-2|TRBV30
CASTDSHTGELFF
TGTGCCTCTACCGACAGCCACACCGGGGAGCTGTTTTTT
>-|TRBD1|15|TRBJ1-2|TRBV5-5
CASSRTGSISYGYTF
TGTGCCAGCAGCCGGACAGGCAGTATTTCCTATGGCTACACCTTC
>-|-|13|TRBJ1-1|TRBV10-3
CAISRDGNTEAFF
TGTGCCATCAGTCGGGACGGGAACACTGAAGCTTTCTTT
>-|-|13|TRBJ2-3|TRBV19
CASSRDFTDTQYF
TGTGCCAGTAGCCGGGACTTCACAGATACGCAGTATTTT
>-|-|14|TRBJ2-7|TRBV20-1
CSASEGARGSEQYF
TGCAGTGCTAGTGAGGGGGCGCGGGGCAGCGAGCAGTACTTC